The 10 T cell receptor beta chains below all came from one sample that was sequenced in a study of blood T cell repertoires in COVID-19. The data were produced by immunoSEQ multiplex PCR, yet TCRdb's version contains in-frame clones alone and is incomplete. This table holds 100,000 to 150,000 clones, 75% to 85% found once. Sequencing used peripheral blood. The receptors derive from a human donor in a cohort sampled during active COVID-19.

The rearrangement links TRBV5-1 to TRBJ2-1, with a possible D match to TRBD1 (6 bases). V was trimmed by 0 bases and J by 6 bases, leaving 13 bases between them. Looked up from germline, CDR1 is SGHRS and CDR2 is YFSETQ. The CDR3 loop spans 15 amino acids. The CDR3 here is CASSLALTGLNEQFF. CDR3 sequence (DNA): TGCGCCAGCAGCTTGGCGCTGACAGGTCTCAATGAGCAGTTCTTC. Together with reference TRBV5-1 and TRBJ2-1, the CDR3 gives the full variable domain: KAGVTQTPRYLIKTRGQQVTLSCSPISGHRSVSWYQQTPGQGLQFLFEYFSETQRNKGNFPGRFSGRQFSNSRSEMNVSTLELGDSALYLCASSLALTGLNEQFFGPGTRLTVL.

The chain uses TRBV5-8 and TRBJ2-1; D might be TRBD2 (5 bases). The CDR3 sequence is 15 residues long. Trimming left V 4 bases short and J 6 bases short, with 17 bases between. CDR1 is SGHTS and CDR2 is YDEGEE in the germline V gene. This CDR3 reads CASSRRTLRSNEQFF. The CDR3 DNA is TGTGCCAGCAGCCGGAGGACCCTCCGGTCCAATGAGCAGTTCTTC.

The chain carries TRBV29-1 and TRBJ2-5; 7 bases are shared with TRBD2. The CDR3 is 14 residues long. Germline V gene lookup returns CDR1 SQVTM and CDR2 ANQGSEA. The trim removed 4 bases at V and 0 bases at J, leaving 5 bases unmatched. The CDR3 here is CSVAAGGYQETQYF. In DNA, the CDR3 is TGCAGCGTTGCAGCCGGGGGGTACCAAGAGACCCAGTACTTC.

The CDR3 coding sequence is TGTGCCAGCAGCCCCTGGGCGGGGGTCACAGATACGCAGTATTTT. Protein product: CASSPWAGVTDTQYF. This chain uses TRBV2 with TRBJ2-3; 7 bases fit TRBD2. V trimming: 6 bases; J trimming: 2 bases; junction bases outside the gene matches: 8. CDR1 is SNHLY and CDR2 is FYNNEI in the germline V gene. The length of the CDR3 is 15 residues.

The chain carries TRBV4-2 and TRBJ2-1; D gene ambiguous. V lost 0 bases and J lost 2, with 14 bases in between. There are 17 residues in the CDR3. The V gene's germline CDR1 is LGHNA and CDR2 YNFKEQ. This CDR3 is CASSQDRSPKAYNEQFF. The CDR3, as DNA: TGTGCCAGCAGCCAAGATCGGAGCCCAAAGGCCTACAATGAGCAGTTCTTC.

This clone was counted a few times. The chain employs TRBV3-1 (or the pseudogene TRBV3-2) and TRBJ2-5; 7 positions match TRBD1. CDR1 and CDR2 from the germline V gene are LGHDT and YNNKEL (reference sequence). Trimming at V came to 8 bases and at J to 0 bases, leaving 3 bases not matched to a gene. The CDR3 contains 13 residues. CDR3 loop: CASLGQHQETQYF. CDR3 sequence (DNA): TGTGCCAGCCTGGGACAGCACCAAGAGACCCAGTACTTC.

This chain uses TRBV7-6 with TRBJ2-1; 7 nucleotides agree with TRBD1. V lost 5 bases and J lost 6; bases outside the gene matches: 10. The CDR3 has 15 residues. Germline CDR1 and CDR2: SGHVS and FNYEAQ. CDR3 protein: CASSVNRDRSNEQFF. The CDR3 nucleotides are TGTGCCAGCAGCGTTAACCGGGACAGATCCAATGAGCAGTTCTTC.

The chain has TRBV11-2 and TRBJ2-1, with 10 bases matching TRBD2. The V and J ends lost 5 bases and 4 bases, in that order; junction bases with no gene match: 5. This CDR3 spans 15 amino acids. The germline gives CDR1 SGHAT, CDR2 FQNNGV. The CDR3 DNA is TGTGCCAGCAGCATGGGACTAGCGTATTACAATGAGCAGTTCTTC. It translates to CASSMGLAYYNEQFF. The full variable domain, rest sourced from reference TRBV11-2 and TRBJ2-1, is EAGVAQSPRYKIIEKRQSVAFWCNPISGHATLYWYQQILGQGPKLLIQFQNNGVVDDSQLPKDRFSAERLKGVDSTLKIQPAKLEDSAVYLCASSMGLAYYNEQFFGPGTRLTVL.

The chain combines TRBV7-9 with TRBJ1-1, with TRBD1 identical over 7 bases. Germline CDR1 SEHNR, CDR2 FQNEAQ (reference sequence). The CDR3 is 15 amino acids. With V trimmed by 0 bases and J by 7 bases, 8 bases remained unmatched. CDR3 nucleotides: TGTGCCAGCAGCTTAGCGGGTAGGGGGCGGGTTGAAGCTTTCTTT. As protein: CASSLAGRGRVEAFF.

The chain uses TRBV5-4 and TRBJ2-1; 8 bases map to TRBD2. V trimming: 2 bases; J trimming: 1 base; junction bases outside the gene matches: 2. The germline V gene encodes CDR1 SGHNT and CDR2 YYREEE (reference sequence). The CDR3 contains 15 residues. CDR3 DNA sequence: TGTGCCAGCAGCTTAGCGGGGGCGTCCTACAATGAGCAGTTCTTC. It encodes CASSLAGASYNEQFF.